These 13 T cell receptor beta chains share one sample of origin, sequenced in a study of CD8+ T cells in alopecia areata. Treatment in this sample: oral pan-JAK inhibitor, 5-10 mg twice daily. RNA was isolated and reverse transcribed to cDNA, the sequencing template. This table comes from immunoSEQ multiplex PCR, and its TCRdb copy is limited to in-frame clones, with some not included. The table records 150,000 to 200,000 clones, 53% of them present only once. The sequencing used CD8+ T cells sorted from blood, collected at week 24, from a patient treated with tofacitinib. The receptors were gathered from a human donor with alopecia areata.

The rearrangement links TRBV29-1 to TRBJ2-2; D may be TRBD1 (6 bases). V gave up 8 bases and J gave up 4 bases, with 11 bases separating them. The CDR3 is 12 residues long. Per germline, CDR1 SQVTM and CDR2 ANQGSEA. DNA for the CDR3: TGCAGCTCCCAGGGGAGCACCGGGGAGCTGTTTTTT. Protein product: CSSQGSTGELFF.

The V gene is TRBV11-2, the J gene TRBJ2-1, with a possible D match to TRBD2 (5 bases). The V gene lost 0 bases and the J gene lost 9 bases, with 9 bases spanning the gap. The CDR3 runs 13 residues. The germline V gene has CDR1 SGHAT and CDR2 FQNNGV. The CDR3 region has the DNA TGTGCCAGCAGCTTAGATCTCCGGGGTGAGCAGTTCTTC. Its translation is CASSLDLRGEQFF.

In DNA form, the CDR3 reads TGTGCCAGCAGCCAGGGACTGTTTAATTCACCCCTCCACTTT. Amino acids: CASSQGLFNSPLHF. The chain employs TRBV7-6 and TRBJ1-6; D may be TRBD1 (5 bases). V lost 5 bases, J lost 6 bases, and 11 bases lay in between. CDR1 and CDR2 from the germline V gene are SGHVS and FNYEAQ. There are 14 residues in the CDR3.

The J gene is TRBJ2-3, the V gene TRBV7-9; D not resolved. The germline V gene encodes CDR1 SEHNR and CDR2 FQNEAQ (reference sequence). V dropped 4 bases and J dropped 2 bases, with 4 bases sitting between them. The CDR3 runs to 12 residues. Here the CDR3 reads CASSSHTDTQYF. As DNA, the CDR3 is TGTGCCAGCAGCTCCCACACAGATACGCAGTATTTT.

The rearrangement links TRBV29-1 to TRBJ2-1, with 8 bases matching TRBD1. The CDR3 sequence is 15 residues long. V shed 1 base, J shed 8 bases, and the junction held 10 bases outside the gene matches. Per germline, CDR1 SQVTM and CDR2 ANQGSEA. The CDR3 loop reads CSVEGRGGQGDEQFF. DNA of the CDR3: TGCAGCGTTGAAGGAAGGGGCGGACAGGGCGATGAGCAGTTCTTC.

The chain couples TRBV6-1 to TRBJ2-1; D might be TRBD1 (5 bases). Germline V lookup: CDR1 MNHNS, CDR2 SASEGT. V was pared by 7 bases and J by 7 bases, with 11 bases between. The CDR3 runs 12 residues. The CDR3, as DNA: TGTGCCAGCATCGCAGGGAATAATGAGCAGTTCTTC. This sequence encodes CASIAGNNEQFF.

This clone was detected only a few times. Other DNA sequences from this sample encode an identical CDR3 as well. The genes are TRBV4-3 and TRBJ2-7; no clear D. The germline V gene encodes CDR1 LGHNA and CDR2 YSLEER. Trimming took off 3 bases at V and 3 bases at J, with 9 bases between the two ends. The CDR3 extends over 13 amino acids. The CDR3 DNA sequence: TGCGCCAGCAGCCAGGGTAAGGGCTACGAGCAGTACTTC. Translation: CASSQGKGYEQYF.

About this clone: A junction boundary mismatches the germline segment, possibly from a read error. The CDR3 DNA is TGTGCCATCAGTGCTGGGACACAAAGCCACTCTGGCGCCAACGTCCTGACTTTC. It yields the protein CAISAGTQSHSGANVLTF. The V and J genes are TRBV10-3 and TRBJ2-6, with D maybe TRBD1 (6 bases). The germline V gene encodes CDR1 ENHRY and CDR2 SYGVKD. CDR3 length: 18 residues.

J is TRBJ2-7 and V is TRBV9; D remains ambiguous. Germline CDR1 SGDLS, CDR2 YYNGEE. The CDR3 sequence is 15 residues long. Trimming cost V 4 bases and J 0 bases, with 14 bases left between them. CDR3 sequence reads: CASSPEQRISYEQYF. CDR3 DNA: TGTGCCAGCAGCCCCGAGCAGCGAATCTCCTACGAGCAGTACTTC. The full variable domain, in which reference TRBV9 and TRBJ2-7 provide the parts outside the CDR3, is DSGVTQTPKHLITATGQRVTLRCSPRSGDLSVYWYQQSLDQGLQFLIQYYNGEERAKGNILERFSAQQFPDLHSELNLSSLELGDSALYFCASSPEQRISYEQYFGPGTRLTVT.

This sequence joins TRBV25-1 and TRBJ1-1; D remains ambiguous. Trimming shortened V by 11 bases and J by 8 bases, and 15 bases separated the two germline ends. Germline V gene sequence: CDR1 MGHDK, CDR2 SYGVNS. This CDR3 contains 11 residues. The CDR3 is CASDRGGEAFF. The DNA for the CDR3 is TGTGCCTCCGACCGTGGTGGGGAAGCTTTCTTT.

This clone was detected once. CDR3 in amino acids: CASSSPGGKAFF. The CDR3 coding sequence is TGTGCCAGCAGTTCCCCGGGAGGGAAAGCTTTCTTT. This chain links TRBV27 with TRBJ1-1; D gene ambiguous. The germline V gene has CDR1 MNHEY and CDR2 SMNVEV (reference sequence). V dropped 4 bases and J dropped 9 bases, with 12 bases sitting between them. CDR3 length: 12 residues.

The chain employs TRBV27 and TRBJ1-2, with a possible D match to TRBD1 (5 bases). The CDR3 loop spans 16 amino acids. V gave up 5 bases and J gave up 3 bases, with 19 bases separating them. Germline V lookup: CDR1 MNHEY, CDR2 SMNVEV (reference sequence). CDR3: CASSPSIGEIDYGYTF. The CDR3 region has the DNA TGTGCCAGCAGTCCCTCGATAGGGGAAATAGACTATGGCTACACCTTC.

This chain links TRBV15 with TRBJ1-2; D not certain. V gave up 1 base and J gave up 8 bases, with 17 bases separating them. CDR1 is LNHNV, CDR2 YYDKDF, per germline (reference sequence). The CDR3 sequence is 15 residues long. Here the CDR3 DNA reads TGTGCCACCAGCAGAGCGGTAACGGGGAGGTTAGGCTACACCTTC. Translating gives CATSRAVTGRLGYTF.